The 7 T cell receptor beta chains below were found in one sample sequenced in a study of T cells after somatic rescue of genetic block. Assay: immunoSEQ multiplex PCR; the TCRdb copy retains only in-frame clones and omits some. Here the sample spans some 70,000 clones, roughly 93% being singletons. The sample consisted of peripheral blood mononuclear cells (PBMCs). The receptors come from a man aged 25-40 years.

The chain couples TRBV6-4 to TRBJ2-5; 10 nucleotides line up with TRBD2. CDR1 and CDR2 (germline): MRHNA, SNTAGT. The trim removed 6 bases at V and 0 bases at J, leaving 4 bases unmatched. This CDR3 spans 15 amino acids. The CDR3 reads CASSVSGGDQETQYF. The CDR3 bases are TGTGCCAGCAGCGTGAGCGGGGGGGACCAAGAGACCCAGTACTTC.

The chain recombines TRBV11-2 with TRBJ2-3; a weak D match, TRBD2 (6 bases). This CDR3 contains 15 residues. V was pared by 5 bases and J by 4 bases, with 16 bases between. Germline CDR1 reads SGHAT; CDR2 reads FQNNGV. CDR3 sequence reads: CASSHRGGPADTQYF. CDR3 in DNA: TGTGCCAGCAGCCATCGTGGAGGGCCAGCAGATACGCAGTATTTT.

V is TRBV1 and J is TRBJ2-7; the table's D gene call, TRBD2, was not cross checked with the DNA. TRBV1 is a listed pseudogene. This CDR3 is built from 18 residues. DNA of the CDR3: TGCACCAGCAGCCAAGATCAACTAGCGGGAAGCGGCCCCTACGAGCAGTACTTC. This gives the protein CTSSQDQLAGSGPYEQYF.

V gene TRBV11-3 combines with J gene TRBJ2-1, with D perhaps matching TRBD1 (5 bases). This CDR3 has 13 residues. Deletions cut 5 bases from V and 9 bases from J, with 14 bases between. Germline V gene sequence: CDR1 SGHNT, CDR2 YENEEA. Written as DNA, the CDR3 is TGTGCCAGCAGCCAATCACCTGGGGCTGAGCAGTTCTTC. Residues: CASSQSPGAEQFF.

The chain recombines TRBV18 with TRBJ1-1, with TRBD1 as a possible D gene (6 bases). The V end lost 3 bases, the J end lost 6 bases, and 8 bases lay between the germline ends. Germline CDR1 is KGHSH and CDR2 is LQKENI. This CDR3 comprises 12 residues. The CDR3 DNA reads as TGTGCCAGCTCACCGCGACAGGCTGAAGCTTTCTTT. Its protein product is CASSPRQAEAFF.

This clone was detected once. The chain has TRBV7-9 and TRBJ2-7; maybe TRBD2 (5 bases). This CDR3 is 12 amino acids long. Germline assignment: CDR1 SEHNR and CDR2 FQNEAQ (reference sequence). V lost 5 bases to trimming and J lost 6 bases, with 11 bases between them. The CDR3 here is CASSPGRSEQYF. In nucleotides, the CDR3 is TGTGCCAGCAGCCCGGGGAGATCCGAGCAGTACTTC.

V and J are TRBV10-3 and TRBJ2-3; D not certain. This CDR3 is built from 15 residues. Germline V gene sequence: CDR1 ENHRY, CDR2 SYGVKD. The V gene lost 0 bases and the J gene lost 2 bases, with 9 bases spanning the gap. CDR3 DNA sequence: TGTGCCATCAGTGAGTCGGGATCCCCCACAGATACGCAGTATTTT. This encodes CAISESGSPTDTQYF.